Presented here are 6 T cell receptor beta chains from one specimen sequenced in a study of T cells after yellow fever vaccination. Via MiXCR, TCRdb re-called the 5' RACE reads, giving one row per CDR3 protein. Here the sample spans 200,000 to 250,000 distinct CDR3 sequences, about 7% being singletons. Material: CD4+ T cells sorted from PBMCs, obtained 15 days after the yellow fever booster vaccination. Every receptor here comes from a man younger than 40 who received the YFV17D yellow fever vaccine.

This clonotype was seen ten or more times. As DNA, the CDR3 is TGCAGTGCTAGGAAGGCAGGGGTGTACAATGAGCAGTTCTTC. This encodes CSARKAGVYNEQFF. The chain carries TRBV20-1 and TRBJ2-1; tentatively, D is TRBD1 (6 bases). CDR1 and CDR2 (germline): DFQATT, SNEGSKA (reference sequence). The CDR3 is 14 amino acids. The germline V and J ends were trimmed by 3 bases and 4 bases, with 13 bases remaining between them.

There are many counts of this clonotype. V usage is TRBV7-2 and J usage is TRBJ2-2, with TRBD2 matching over 7 bases. Germline lookup yields CDR1 SGHTA and CDR2 FQGNSA. This CDR3 spans 15 amino acids. V shed 7 bases and J 1 base; nucleotides not matched to a gene: 6. CDR3 DNA: TGTGCCAGCATAGCCGGGACTAAGAACACCGGGGAGCTGTTTTTT. Translation: CASIAGTKNTGELFF.

This clonotype was detected a few times. The chain couples TRBV6-5 to TRBJ2-5; 13 bases line up with TRBD2. The germline gives CDR1 MNHEY, CDR2 SVGAGI. The CDR3 loop spans 14 amino acids. The V and J ends lost 4 bases and 9 bases, in that order; junction bases with no gene match: 5. The chain's CDR3 is CASSFRTSGSPQYF. As DNA, the CDR3 is TGTGCCAGCAGTTTCCGGACTAGCGGGAGCCCCCAGTACTTC.

This clonotype appeared many times. The chain links TRBV15 to TRBJ2-5; D gene ambiguous. This CDR3 contains 13 residues. V was trimmed by 0 bases and J by 5 bases, leaving 7 bases between them. Germline V lookup: CDR1 LNHNV, CDR2 YYDKDF (reference sequence). The CDR3 sequence: CATSRDLGETQYF. CDR3 coding DNA: TGTGCCACCAGCAGAGATTTGGGTGAGACCCAGTACTTC. Variable domain in full (rest from reference TRBV15 and TRBJ2-5): DAMVIQNPRYQVTQFGKPVTLSCSQTLNHNVMYWYQQKSSQAPKLLFHYYDKDFNNEADTPDNFQSRRPNTSFCFLDIRSPGLGDTAMYLCATSRDLGETQYFGPGTRLLVL.

The genes are TRBV30 and TRBJ2-5; D not resolved. V was trimmed by 1 base and J by 4 bases, leaving 10 bases between them. The CDR3 spans 13 residues. CDR1 is GTSNPN, CDR2 SVGIG, per germline (reference sequence). Here the CDR3 DNA reads TGTGCCTGGAGTGCACTTATCGGAGAGACCCAGTACTTC. Amino acids: CAWSALIGETQYF. Full variable domain (missing parts from reference TRBV30 and TRBJ2-5): SQTIHQWPATLVQPVGSPLSLECTVEGTSNPNLYWYRQAAGRGLQLLFYSVGIGQISSEVPQNLSASRPQDRQFILSSKKLLLSDSGFYLCAWSALIGETQYFGPGTRLLVL.

In this sample, this clonotype turned up a few times. This chain links TRBV4-3 with TRBJ2-1, with 12 bases identical to TRBD2. CDR3 size: 17 residues. Germline V gene lookup returns CDR1 LGHNA and CDR2 YSLEER. Trimming cost V 0 bases and J 2 bases; bases outside gene matches: 2. CDR3 sequence: CASSQDLAGGTYNEQFF. The CDR3 DNA is TGCGCCAGCAGCCAAGACCTAGCGGGAGGGACCTACAATGAGCAGTTCTTC.